This TCR beta chain comes out of a study of technical replicates of blood from several donors (dated by TCRdb to 2016 to 2017). After removal of 7 bases from V and 0 bases from J, the junction retains 15 bases not matched to a gene. Reading the germline V gene (reference sequence) gives CDR1 LNHDA and CDR2 SQIVND. Its CDR3 holds 19 amino acids, cysteine through phenylalanine. Only CDR3 DNA is held: 57 bases, read in frame from base 1. A word on this clone: The antigen it binds to is not known. Per-base qualities were not stored, and no clone one base away is much larger.

Libraries were prepared through the immunoSEQ multiplex PCR assay. Not all clones reach the TCRdb copy of this immuneACCESS table, which keeps in-frame sequences only. Checked studies attribute under half of the gap to unresolved V genes and leave the rest unexplained. The sample contains 45,000 to 60,000 clones, around 92% of them found a single time. Around 3.6% of the sample is held by the ten biggest clonotypes. Specimen: PBMCs. The sequence came from a human donor in good health. Some clones in this sample may be carry-over from other donors' samples. The sequence joins TRBV19 to TRBJ1-6; TRBD1 lines up with 7 middle nucleotides. In nucleotide form, the sequence is TGTGCCAGTACCCACGGGACAGCTTACTTCAGCTCCTATAATTCACCCCTCCACTTT. Translated, it gives CASTHGTAYFSSYNSPLHF.